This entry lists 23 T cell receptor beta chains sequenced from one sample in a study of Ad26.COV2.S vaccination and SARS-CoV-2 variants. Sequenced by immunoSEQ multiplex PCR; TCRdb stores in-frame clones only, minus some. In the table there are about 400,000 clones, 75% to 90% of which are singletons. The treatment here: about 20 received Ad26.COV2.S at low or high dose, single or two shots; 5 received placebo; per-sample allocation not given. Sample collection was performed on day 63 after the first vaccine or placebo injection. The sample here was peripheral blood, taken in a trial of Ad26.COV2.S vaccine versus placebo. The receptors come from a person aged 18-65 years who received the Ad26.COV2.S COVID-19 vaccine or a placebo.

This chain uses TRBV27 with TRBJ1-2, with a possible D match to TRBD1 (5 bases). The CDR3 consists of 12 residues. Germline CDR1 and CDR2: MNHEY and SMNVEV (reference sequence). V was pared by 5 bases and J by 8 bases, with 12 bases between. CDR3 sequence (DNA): TGTGCCAGCAGTCCCCTATGGGGGGGCTACACCTTC. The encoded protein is CASSPLWGGYTF.

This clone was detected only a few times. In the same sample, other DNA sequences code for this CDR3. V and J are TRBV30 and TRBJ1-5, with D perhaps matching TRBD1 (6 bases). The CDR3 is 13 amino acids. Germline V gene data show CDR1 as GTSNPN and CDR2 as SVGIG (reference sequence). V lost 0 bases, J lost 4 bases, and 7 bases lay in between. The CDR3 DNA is TGTGCCTGGAGTGTAAGGGGGAATCAGCCCCAGCATTTT. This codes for CAWSVRGNQPQHF.

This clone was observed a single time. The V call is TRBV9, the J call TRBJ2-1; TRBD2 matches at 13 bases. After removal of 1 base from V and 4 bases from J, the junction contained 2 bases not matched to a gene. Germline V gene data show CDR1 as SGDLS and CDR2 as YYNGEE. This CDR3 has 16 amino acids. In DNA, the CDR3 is TGTGCCAGCAGCGTACAGGGACTAGCGGGGTACAATGAGCAGTTCTTC. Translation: CASSVQGLAGYNEQFF.

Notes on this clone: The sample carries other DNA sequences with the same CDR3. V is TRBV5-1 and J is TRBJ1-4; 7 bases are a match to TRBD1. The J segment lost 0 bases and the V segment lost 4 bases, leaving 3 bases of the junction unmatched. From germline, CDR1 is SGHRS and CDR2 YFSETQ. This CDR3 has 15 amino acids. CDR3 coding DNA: TGCGCCAGCAGCCTCCAGGGGGCAACTAATGAAAAACTGTTTTTT. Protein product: CASSLQGATNEKLFF. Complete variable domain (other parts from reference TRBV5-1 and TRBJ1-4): KAGVTQTPRYLIKTRGQQVTLSCSPISGHRSVSWYQQTPGQGLQFLFEYFSETQRNKGNFPGRFSGRQFSNSRSEMNVSTLELGDSALYLCASSLQGATNEKLFFGSGTQLSVL.

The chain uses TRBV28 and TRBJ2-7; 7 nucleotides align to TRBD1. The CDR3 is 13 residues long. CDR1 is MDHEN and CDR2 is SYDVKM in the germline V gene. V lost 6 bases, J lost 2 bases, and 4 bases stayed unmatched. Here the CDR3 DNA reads TGTGCCAGCAGGGCGACAGGGACCTACGAGCAGTACTTC. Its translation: CASRATGTYEQYF. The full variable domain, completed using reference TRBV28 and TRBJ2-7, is DVKVTQSSRYLVKRTGEKVFLECVQDMDHENMFWYRQDPGLGLRLIYFSYDVKMKEKGDIPEGYSVSREKKERFSLILESASTNQTSMYLCASRATGTYEQYFGPGTRLTVT.

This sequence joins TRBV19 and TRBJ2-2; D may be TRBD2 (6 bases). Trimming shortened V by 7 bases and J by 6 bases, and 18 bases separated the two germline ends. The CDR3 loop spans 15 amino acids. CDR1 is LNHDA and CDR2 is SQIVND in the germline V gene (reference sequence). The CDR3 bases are TGTGCCAGTAAGGGGAGGCGGGGATCCTCCGGGGAGCTGTTTTTT. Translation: CASKGRRGSSGELFF.

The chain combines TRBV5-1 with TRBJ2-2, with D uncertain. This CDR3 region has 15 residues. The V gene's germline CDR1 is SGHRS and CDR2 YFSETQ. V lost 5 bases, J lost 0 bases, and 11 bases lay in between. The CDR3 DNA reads TGCGCCAGCAGAATGGCAGCGACGAACACCGGGGAGCTGTTTTTT. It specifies CASRMAATNTGELFF.

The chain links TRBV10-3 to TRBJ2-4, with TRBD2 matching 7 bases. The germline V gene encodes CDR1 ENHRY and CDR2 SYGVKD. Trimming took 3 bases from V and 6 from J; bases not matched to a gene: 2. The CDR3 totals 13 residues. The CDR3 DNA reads TGTGCCATCAGTGACAGGGAGGGAAACATTCAGTACTTC. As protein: CAISDREGNIQYF.

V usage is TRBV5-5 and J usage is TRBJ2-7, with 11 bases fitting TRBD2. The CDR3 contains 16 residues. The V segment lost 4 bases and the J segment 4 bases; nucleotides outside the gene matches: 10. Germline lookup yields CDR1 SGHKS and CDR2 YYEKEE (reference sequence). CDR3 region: CASSPEVSGRGYEQYF. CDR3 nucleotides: TGTGCCAGCAGCCCGGAGGTTAGCGGGAGGGGTTACGAGCAGTACTTC.

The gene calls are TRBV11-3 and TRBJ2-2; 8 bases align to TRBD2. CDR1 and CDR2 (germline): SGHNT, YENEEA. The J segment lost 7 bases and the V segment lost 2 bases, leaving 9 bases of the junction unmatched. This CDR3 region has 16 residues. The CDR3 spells CASSLKLSGRVGELFF. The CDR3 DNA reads TGTGCCAGCAGCTTAAAGCTCAGCGGGAGAGTCGGGGAGCTGTTTTTT.

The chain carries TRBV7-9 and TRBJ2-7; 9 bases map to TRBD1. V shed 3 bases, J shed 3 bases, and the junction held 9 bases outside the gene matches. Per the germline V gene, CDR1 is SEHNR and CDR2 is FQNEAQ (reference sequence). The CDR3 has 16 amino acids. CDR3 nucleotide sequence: TGTGCCAGCAGCTTGCGTGCCGGGACAGGGATCTACGAGCAGTACTTC. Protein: CASSLRAGTGIYEQYF. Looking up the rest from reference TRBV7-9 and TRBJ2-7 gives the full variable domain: DTGVSQNPRHKITKRGQNVTFRCDPISEHNRLYWYRQTLGQGPEFLTYFQNEAQLEKSRLLSDRFSAERPKGSFSTLEIQRTEQGDSAMYLCASSLRAGTGIYEQYFGPGTRLTVT.

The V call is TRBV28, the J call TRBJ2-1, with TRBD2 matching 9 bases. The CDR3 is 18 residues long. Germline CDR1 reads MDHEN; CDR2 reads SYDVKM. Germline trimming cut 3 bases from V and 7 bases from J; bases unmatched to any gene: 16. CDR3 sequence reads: CASSLSASGTPLSNEQFF. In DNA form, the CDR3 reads TGTGCCAGCAGTTTGTCGGCTAGCGGGACCCCTTTGTCTAATGAGCAGTTCTTC.

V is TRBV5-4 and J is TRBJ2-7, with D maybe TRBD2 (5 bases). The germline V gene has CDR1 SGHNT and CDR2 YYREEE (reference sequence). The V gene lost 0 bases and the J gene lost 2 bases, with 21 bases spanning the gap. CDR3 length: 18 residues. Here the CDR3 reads CASSLGDRASQGAYEQYF. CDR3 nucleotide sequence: TGTGCCAGCAGCTTGGGGGATCGGGCTAGCCAAGGCGCCTACGAGCAGTACTTC.

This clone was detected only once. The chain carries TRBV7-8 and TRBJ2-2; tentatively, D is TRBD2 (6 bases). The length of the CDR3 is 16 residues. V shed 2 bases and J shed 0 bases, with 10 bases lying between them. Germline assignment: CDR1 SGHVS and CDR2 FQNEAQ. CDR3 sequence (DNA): TGTGCCAGCAGCTTATTAGGGACTTCGAACACCGGGGAGCTGTTTTTT. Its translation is CASSLLGTSNTGELFF.

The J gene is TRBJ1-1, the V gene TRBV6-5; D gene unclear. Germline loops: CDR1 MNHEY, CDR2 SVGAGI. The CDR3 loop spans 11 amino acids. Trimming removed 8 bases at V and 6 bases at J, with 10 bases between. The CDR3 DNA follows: TGTGCCAGCCCGGTTAGGGCTGAAGCTTTCTTT. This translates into CASPVRAEAFF.

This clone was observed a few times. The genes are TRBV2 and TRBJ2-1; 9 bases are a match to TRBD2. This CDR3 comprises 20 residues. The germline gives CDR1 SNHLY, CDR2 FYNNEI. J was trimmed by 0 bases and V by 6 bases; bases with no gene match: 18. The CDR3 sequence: CASRTEGVAGAPGSYNEQFF. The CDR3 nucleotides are TGTGCCAGCAGAACCGAAGGGGTAGCGGGAGCCCCCGGCTCCTACAATGAGCAGTTCTTC.

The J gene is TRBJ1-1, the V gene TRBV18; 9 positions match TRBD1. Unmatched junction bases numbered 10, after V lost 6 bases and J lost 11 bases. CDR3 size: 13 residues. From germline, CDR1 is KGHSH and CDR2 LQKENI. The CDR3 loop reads CASSPRTGEEAFF. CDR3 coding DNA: TGTGCCAGCTCTCCCCGGACAGGGGAAGAGGCTTTCTTT.

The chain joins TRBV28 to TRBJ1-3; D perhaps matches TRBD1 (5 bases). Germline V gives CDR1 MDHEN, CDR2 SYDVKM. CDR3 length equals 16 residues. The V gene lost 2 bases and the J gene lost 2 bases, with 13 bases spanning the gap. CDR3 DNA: TGTGCCAGCAGTTTAGGGTTGGTGACAGCTGGAAACACCATATATTTT. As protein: CASSLGLVTAGNTIYF.

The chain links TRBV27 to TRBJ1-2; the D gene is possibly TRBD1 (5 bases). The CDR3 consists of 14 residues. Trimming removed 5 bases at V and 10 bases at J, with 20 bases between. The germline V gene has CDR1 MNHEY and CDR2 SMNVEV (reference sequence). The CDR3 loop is CASSPSLHRLDYTF. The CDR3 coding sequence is TGTGCCAGCAGTCCGTCCCTTCACAGGTTAGACTACACCTTC.

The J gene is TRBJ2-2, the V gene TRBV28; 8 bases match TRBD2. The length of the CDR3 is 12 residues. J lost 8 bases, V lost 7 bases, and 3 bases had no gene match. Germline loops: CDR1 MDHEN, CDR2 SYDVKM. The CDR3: CASTGGEGELFF. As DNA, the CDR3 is TGTGCCAGCACGGGGGGGGAAGGGGAGCTGTTTTTT.

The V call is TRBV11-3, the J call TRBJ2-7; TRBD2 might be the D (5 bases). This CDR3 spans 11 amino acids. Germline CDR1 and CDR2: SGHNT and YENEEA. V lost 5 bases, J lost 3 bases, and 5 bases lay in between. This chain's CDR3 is CASSRDYEQYF. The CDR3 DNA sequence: TGTGCCAGCAGCCGGGACTACGAGCAGTACTTC. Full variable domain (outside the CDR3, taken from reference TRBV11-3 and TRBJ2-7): EAGVVQSPRYKIIEKKQPVAFWCNPISGHNTLYWYLQNLGQGPELLIRYENEEAVDDSQLPKDRFSAERLKGVDSTLKIQPAELGDSAVYLCASSRDYEQYFGPGTRLTVT.

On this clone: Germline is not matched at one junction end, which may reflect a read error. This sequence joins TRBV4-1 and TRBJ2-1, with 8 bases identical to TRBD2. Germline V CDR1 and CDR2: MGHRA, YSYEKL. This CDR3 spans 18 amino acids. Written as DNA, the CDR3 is TGCGCCAACAGCCCTCGAGCGGGAGCTAAAGTCGCCTACAATGAGCAGTTCTTC. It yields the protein CANSPRAGAKVAYNEQFF.

Written as DNA, the CDR3 is TGTGCCAGCAGTAGCTACGGGACAGGGGACCTCTACGAGCAGTACTTC. The encoded protein is CASSSYGTGDLYEQYF. The chain combines TRBV27 with TRBJ2-7, with 10 bases lining up with TRBD1. The trim removed 5 bases at V and 3 bases at J, leaving 10 bases unmatched. Germline CDR1 MNHEY, CDR2 SMNVEV (reference sequence). The CDR3 is 16 residues long.